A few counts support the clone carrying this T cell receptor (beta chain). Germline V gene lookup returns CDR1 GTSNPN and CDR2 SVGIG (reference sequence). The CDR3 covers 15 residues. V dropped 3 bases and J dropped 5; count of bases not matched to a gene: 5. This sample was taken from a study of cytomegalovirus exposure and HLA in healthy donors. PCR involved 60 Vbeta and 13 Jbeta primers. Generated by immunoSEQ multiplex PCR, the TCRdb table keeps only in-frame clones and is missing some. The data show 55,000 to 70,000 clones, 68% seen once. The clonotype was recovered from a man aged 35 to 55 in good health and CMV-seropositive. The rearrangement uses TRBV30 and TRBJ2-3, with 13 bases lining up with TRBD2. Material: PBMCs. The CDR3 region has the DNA TGTGCCTGGAGATCCGGACTAGCGGGGGTAGATACGCAGTATTTT. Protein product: CAWRSGLAGVDTQYF.